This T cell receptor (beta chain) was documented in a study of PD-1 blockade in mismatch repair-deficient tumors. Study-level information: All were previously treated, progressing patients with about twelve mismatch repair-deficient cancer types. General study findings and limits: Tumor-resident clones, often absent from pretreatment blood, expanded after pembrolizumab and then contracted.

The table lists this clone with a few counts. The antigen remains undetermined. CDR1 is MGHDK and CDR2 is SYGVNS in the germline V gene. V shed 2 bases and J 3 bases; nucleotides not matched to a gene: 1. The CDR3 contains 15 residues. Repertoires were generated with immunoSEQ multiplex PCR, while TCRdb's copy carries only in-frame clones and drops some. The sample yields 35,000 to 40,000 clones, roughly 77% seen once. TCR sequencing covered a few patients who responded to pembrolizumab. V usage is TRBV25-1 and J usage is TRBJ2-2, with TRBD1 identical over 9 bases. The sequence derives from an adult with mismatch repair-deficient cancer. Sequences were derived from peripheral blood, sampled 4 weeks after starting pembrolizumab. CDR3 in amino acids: CASSEGTGHTGELFF. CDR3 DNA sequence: TGTGCCAGCAGTGAAGGGACAGGGCACACCGGGGAGCTGTTTTTT. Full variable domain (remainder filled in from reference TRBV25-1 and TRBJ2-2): EADIYQTPRYLVIGTGKKITLECSQTMGHDKMYWYQQDPGMELHLIHYSYGVNSTEKGDLSSESTVSRIRTEHFPLTLESARPSHTSQYLCASSEGTGHTGELFFGEGSRLTVL.